Listed below are T cell receptor beta chains from one sample, sequenced in a study of PD-L1 blockade in urothelial cancer. The protocol was immunoSEQ multiplex PCR, while the TCRdb copy is restricted to in-frame clones and leaves out a portion. The sample contains about 36,000 clones, over 65% of which appear only once. Specimen: PBMCs, collected around atezolizumab (anti-PD-L1) treatment. The receptor set was obtained from a middle-aged man with urothelial cancer. Both conserved end residues are part of each CDR3. The order of the fields is J gene, clone size, D gene, V gene, CDR3 DNA, CDR3 protein. D genes are given only for firm matches. Expanded clones are given a class, and other clones once, few, many or no size at all.

J: TRBJ2-1
size: .
D: TRBD2
V: TRBV2
DNA: TGTGCCAGCAGTGATAGACTAGCGGGAGGGCCAAGATTGTTCTTC
CDR3: CASSDRLAGGPRLFF

J: TRBJ1-4
size: .
D: .
V: TRBV4-2
DNA: TGTGCCAGCAGCCAAGAAGTTGGGGGGGCGGATGAAAAACTGTTTTTT
CDR3: CASSQEVGGADEKLFF

J: TRBJ1-2
size: once
D: TRBD1
V: TRBV27
DNA: TGTGCCAGCAGTTTGTCCGGGACAGGGGCGTCCTATGGCTACACCTTC
CDR3: CASSLSGTGASYGYTF

J: TRBJ2-7
size: .
D: .
V: TRBV2
DNA: TGTGCCAGCAGCACCTCTATCAACCAACGCGAGCAGTACTTC
CDR3: CASSTSINQREQYF

J: TRBJ2-7
size: once
D: .
V: TRBV29-1
DNA: TGCAGCGTTTTCAGGGATAGGAACGAGCAGTACTTC
CDR3: CSVFRDRNEQYF

J: TRBJ2-1
size: .
D: .
V: TRBV29-1
DNA: TGCAGCGTTGAAGAGGGGGCTAGTGAATACAATGAGCAGTTCTTC
CDR3: CSVEEGASEYNEQFF

J: TRBJ2-7
size: .
D: TRBD1
V: TRBV27
DNA: TGTGCCAGCAGTTTACTGGGACAGGGCCCCTACGAGCAGTACTTC
CDR3: CASSLLGQGPYEQYF

J: TRBJ2-5
size: .
D: TRBD2
V: TRBV5-1
DNA: TGCGCCAGCAGCGGGGGACTAGCGAAGGGGACCCAGTACTTC
CDR3: CASSGGLAKGTQYF

J: TRBJ1-5
size: .
D: TRBD1
V: TRBV19
DNA: TGTGCCAGTAGTAAACAGGGGAAGGGGCCCCAGCATTTT
CDR3: CASSKQGKGPQHF

J: TRBJ1-2
size: .
D: .
V: TRBV2
DNA: TGTGCCAGCAAGGGGGAGGGGACGCCCTATGGCTACACCTTC
CDR3: CASKGEGTPYGYTF

J: TRBJ2-3
size: .
D: TRBD2
V: TRBV10-3
DNA: TGTGCCATCAGGTGGACTAGCGGGCTCACAGATACGCAGTATTTT
CDR3: CAIRWTSGLTDTQYF

J: TRBJ2-5
size: few
D: TRBD2
V: TRBV14
DNA: TGTGCCAGCAGCCAAGCTACACTAGCGGGAGTGGGGACCCAGTACTTC
CDR3: CASSQATLAGVGTQYF

J: TRBJ2-7
size: .
D: TRBD2
V: TRBV28
DNA: TGTGCCAGCAGCCCGGGGACTAGGAGACCCTACGAGCAGTACTTC
CDR3: CASSPGTRRPYEQYF

J: TRBJ2-5
size: .
D: TRBD2
V: TRBV19
DNA: TGTGCCAGTAGTAAGGGGACTAGCGGGAGGGCCAGGGAGACCCAGTACTTC
CDR3: CASSKGTSGRARETQYF

J: TRBJ2-1
size: .
D: TRBD2
V: TRBV28
DNA: TGTGCCAGCAGTCCACACGCGACTAGCGGGAGTGCCCCCAATGAGCAGTTCTTC
CDR3: CASSPHATSGSAPNEQFF

J: TRBJ2-3
size: .
D: .
V: TRBV9
DNA: TGTGCCAGCAGCACGAGGGAGCCCGCGGGAGATACGCAGTATTTT
CDR3: CASSTREPAGDTQYF

J: TRBJ2-2
size: .
D: .
V: TRBV5-6
DNA: TGTGCCAGCAGCTTGGGGGAGTGGGCAGGGGCCGGGGAGCTGTTTTTT
CDR3: CASSLGEWAGAGELFF

J: TRBJ2-3
size: .
D: .
V: TRBV30
DNA: TGTGCCTGGAGGCGGCCTAGCACAGATACGCAGTATTTT
CDR3: CAWRRPSTDTQYF

J: TRBJ2-5
size: .
D: .
V: TRBV29-1
DNA: TGCAGCGAAATAAGGGGGGAGACCCAGTACTTC
CDR3: CSEIRGETQYF

J: TRBJ2-7
size: .
D: .
V: TRBV11-2
DNA: TGTGCCAGCAGCCGTACCAGGGACTACGAGCAGTACTTC
CDR3: CASSRTRDYEQYF

J: TRBJ2-5
size: few
D: TRBD1
V: TRBV19
DNA: TGTGCCAGTTCACCGGGACAGGCAGGGGAGACCCAGTACTTC
CDR3: CASSPGQAGETQYF

J: TRBJ2-7
size: .
D: TRBD2
V: TRBV11-2
DNA: TGTGCCAGCAGCTTAGTCAAGCGGGAGGGCCCCGAGCAGTACTTC
CDR3: CASSLVKREGPEQYF

J: TRBJ1-2
size: .
D: .
V: TRBV27
DNA: TGTGCCAGCAGTCCGGGATTCAACTATGGCTACACCTTC
CDR3: CASSPGFNYGYTF

J: TRBJ2-5
size: .
D: .
V: TRBV29-1
DNA: TGCAGCGTTGGGTCTGGGGCAGGTCGCCAAGAGACCCAGTACTTC
CDR3: CSVGSGAGRQETQYF

J: TRBJ2-7
size: .
D: TRBD1
V: TRBV6-5
DNA: TGTGCCAGCAGTTACCGGACAGGGTGGGGCGAGCAGTACTTC
CDR3: CASSYRTGWGEQYF

J: TRBJ2-1
size: once
D: .
V: TRBV27
DNA: TGTGCCAGCAGTTTAGTAGCGTTGATCTCTTACAATGAGCAGTTCTTC
CDR3: CASSLVALISYNEQFF

J: TRBJ2-5
size: once
D: .
V: TRBV28
DNA: TGTGCCAGCAGTTTTAGTCTCGTCCAAGAGACCCAGTACTTC
CDR3: CASSFSLVQETQYF

J: TRBJ1-1
size: .
D: .
V: TRBV25-1
DNA: TGTGCCAGCAGTTTATTATATGAAGCTTTCTTT
CDR3: CASSLLYEAFF

J: TRBJ1-2
size: .
D: TRBD1
V: TRBV14
DNA: TGTGCCAGCAGCCGTCTCGGACAGGGGGCAGGAGGCTACACCTTC
CDR3: CASSRLGQGAGGYTF

J: TRBJ1-1
size: .
D: .
V: TRBV6-5
DNA: TGTGCCAGCAGGGTTGGCGGCGGGAACACTGAAGCTTTCTTT
CDR3: CASRVGGGNTEAFF

J: TRBJ2-2
size: .
D: .
V: TRBV15
DNA: TGTGCCACCAGCAGAGTCCGCGGGGAGCTGTTTTTT
CDR3: CATSRVRGELFF

J: TRBJ1-3
size: .
D: .
V: TRBV27
DNA: TGTGCCAGCAGTTCCACCAGCTCTGGAAACACCATATATTTT
CDR3: CASSSTSSGNTIYF

J: TRBJ2-1
size: .
D: .
V: TRBV4-3
DNA: TGCGCCAGCAGCCAAGATGGGGCGGCGGGACGGCCTCAGTTCTTC
CDR3: CASSQDGAAGRPQFF

J: TRBJ1-2
size: .
D: TRBD1
V: TRBV5-1
DNA: TGCGCCAGCAGCTTGGTACAGGGGATGGACTATGGCTACACCTTC
CDR3: CASSLVQGMDYGYTF

J: TRBJ2-2
size: .
D: .
V: TRBV7-3
DNA: TGTGCCAGCAGCCTCGTCGCGAACACCGGGGAGCTGTTTTTT
CDR3: CASSLVANTGELFF

J: TRBJ1-2
size: .
D: TRBD1
V: TRBV7-9
DNA: TGTGCCAGCAGCGGGGGACAGGTATTGGGCTATGGCTACACCTTC
CDR3: CASSGGQVLGYGYTF

J: TRBJ2-7
size: .
D: TRBD2
V: TRBV11-2
DNA: TGTGCCAGCAGCTCCCTTAGCGGGAGGGCCTACGAGCAGTACTTC
CDR3: CASSSLSGRAYEQYF

J: TRBJ1-1
size: .
D: .
V: TRBV18
DNA: TGTGCCAGCACCAAGTCCACAGGGAACACTGAAGCTTTCTTT
CDR3: CASTKSTGNTEAFF

J: TRBJ1-2
size: .
D: .
V: TRBV28
DNA: TGTGCCAGCAGTTCTCAGGGCCCGAGGGGCTACACCTTC
CDR3: CASSSQGPRGYTF

J: TRBJ1-5
size: once
D: TRBD1
V: TRBV6-5
DNA: TGTGCCAGCAGTTTCACGGGACAGAGCAATCAGCCCCAGCATTTT
CDR3: CASSFTGQSNQPQHF

J: TRBJ2-7
size: .
D: .
V: TRBV5-4
DNA: TGTGCCAGCAGCGACACCTACGAGCAGTACTTC
CDR3: CASSDTYEQYF

J: TRBJ2-5
size: .
D: .
V: TRBV2
DNA: TGTGCCAGCAAGGGGGAGGGTGAGACCCAGTACTTC
CDR3: CASKGEGETQYF

J: TRBJ2-3
size: few
D: .
V: TRBV6-5
DNA: TGTGCCAGCAGTTACGGTAGTCCCGATACGCAGTATTTT
CDR3: CASSYGSPDTQYF

J: TRBJ1-3
size: .
D: .
V: TRBV7-9
DNA: TGTGCCAGCAGTTCTTCCTCTGGAAACACCATATATTTT
CDR3: CASSSSSGNTIYF

J: TRBJ2-5
size: .
D: .
V: TRBV5-1
DNA: TGCGCCAGCAGCTTGGTTTGGAGCACTTTAGCGGAGGGGACGCTGGACTTC
CDR3: CASSLVWSTLAEGTLDF

J: TRBJ1-5
size: .
D: .
V: TRBV19
DNA: TGTGCCAGCTCAGGAGCGAGGGGCAATCAGCCCCAGCATTTT
CDR3: CASSGARGNQPQHF

J: TRBJ2-1
size: .
D: TRBD2
V: TRBV7-8
DNA: TGTGCCAGCAGCTCAACTCGATTAGCGGGAGGGGTAAACAATGAGCAGTTCTTC
CDR3: CASSSTRLAGGVNNEQFF

J: TRBJ2-3
size: .
D: TRBD1
V: TRBV27
DNA: TGTGCCAGCAGTTTAGACCCGAGAAGGACAGGGGGTCGAGATACGCAGTATTTT
CDR3: CASSLDPRRTGGRDTQYF

J: TRBJ1-5
size: .
D: TRBD1
V: TRBV10-3
DNA: TGTGCCATAAGCCGGGACAGGGCCAATCAGCCCCAGCATTTT
CDR3: CAISRDRANQPQHF

J: TRBJ1-1
size: .
D: .
V: TRBV15
DNA: TGTGCCACCAAGACATCACTTAACACTGAAGCTTTCTTT
CDR3: CATKTSLNTEAFF

J: TRBJ2-2
size: .
D: TRBD1
V: TRBV7-9
DNA: TGTGCCAGCAGTTTTCTAGGGGGCGAGAACACCGGGGAGCTGTTTTTT
CDR3: CASSFLGGENTGELFF